The rows below give T cell receptor beta chains drawn from one sample of a study of response to subunit inactivated influenza vaccine. Each CDR3 protein gets one entry after TCRdb re-called the RT-PCR reads with MiXCR. Seen here are some 300,000 distinct CDR3 sequences, roughly 22% observed once, and the top ten hold about a tenth. The sequences come from PBMCs from blood, collected roughly 20 months after vaccination. Receptors were obtained from a man aged 50 to 75 who received an inactivated influenza vaccine. Both conserved end residues are part of each CDR3. Fields, in order: J gene, V gene, clone size, D gene, CDR3 DNA, CDR3 protein. The D gene is left open where the match is weak. Rows may omit the clone size; those that give it use once, few, many or a size class.

TRBJ1-2 | TRBV6-6 | few | . | TGTGCCAGCAGCTACCCGGATGAAAATGGCTACACCTTC | CASSYPDENGYTF
TRBJ1-1 | TRBV6-5 | many | . | TGTGCCAGCAGTTATCGATCAGGGATCGGCACTGAAGCTTTCTTT | CASSYRSGIGTEAFF
TRBJ2-1 | TRBV12-3/TRBV12-4 | many | . | TGTGCCACGGGCCTAGAGCAGTTCTTC | CATGLEQFF
TRBJ2-2 | TRBV4-2 | . | . | TGTGCCAGCAGCCACCGCATCGGGGTTGGGGGGGAGCTGTTTTTT | CASSHRIGVGGELFF
TRBJ2-1 | TRBV3-1 | . | . | TGTGCCAGCAGCCAAATCAGGGCTCTAGCCTACAATGAGCAGTTCTTC | CASSQIRALAYNEQFF
TRBJ2-1 | TRBV7-2 | . | TRBD2 | TGTGCCAGCAGCTTAGTCGGGACTAGCGGGACATACAATGAGCAGTTCTTC | CASSLVGTSGTYNEQFF
TRBJ1-3 | TRBV12-3/TRBV12-4 | . | . | TGTGCCTGTGGGGAGAGCTCTGGAAACACCATATATTTT | CACGESSGNTIYF
TRBJ2-6 | TRBV27 | few | TRBD2 | TGTGCCAGCAGTTTGACCAGGCTGACTAGCGGGAGTACAGGGGCCAACGTCCTGACTTTC | CASSLTRLTSGSTGANVLTF
TRBJ2-2 | TRBV6-5 | many | . | TGTGCCAGCAGTTGGAGGAAAACTTACACCGGGGAGCTGTTTTTT | CASSWRKTYTGELFF
TRBJ2-5 | TRBV7-2 | . | TRBD2 | TGTGCCAGCAGCTCATTAGGGACTAGCGGGTGGGGAGAGACCCAGTACTTC | CASSSLGTSGWGETQYF
TRBJ2-5 | TRBV15 | once | . | TGTGCCACCAGCAGAGGACGAGGGGGGGCTCAAGAGACCCAGTACTTC | CATSRGRGGAQETQYF
TRBJ1-6 | TRBV3-1 | many | . | TGTGCCAGCAGCAAGTTACAGTATAATTCACCCCTCCACTTT | CASSKLQYNSPLHF
TRBJ1-5 | TRBV5-1 | many | . | TGTGCCAGCAGCTTATCAGGCAATCAGCCCCAGCATTTT | CASSLSGNQPQHF
TRBJ2-2 | TRBV20-1 | few | . | TGCAGTGCTAGAGATTCGGAGGGGATCGGGGAGCTGTTTTTT | CSARDSEGIGELFF
TRBJ1-2 | TRBV29-1 | many | TRBD1 | TGCAGCGTTGGAGCCGGGACAGAGAGCTATGGCTACACCTTC | CSVGAGTESYGYTF
TRBJ1-6 | TRBV27 | . | . | TGTGCCAGCAGTTTCGGGATGCTTGTGGGTTCACCCCTCCACTTT | CASSFGMLVGSPLHF
TRBJ1-1 | TRBV7-6 | . | . | TGTGCCAGCAGCCCACAGGGTCTGGCAGGGATCGAAGCTTTCTTT | CASSPQGLAGIEAFF
TRBJ2-7 | TRBV4-2 | . | TRBD2 | TGTGCCAGCAGCCAAGAGGAGGGGAGGGGAAGCTCCTACGAGCAGTACTTC | CASSQEEGRGSSYEQYF
TRBJ2-1 | TRBV28 | . | TRBD2 | TGTGCCAGCAGTTTGCCTAGCGGGGTGGGCAATGAGCAGTTCTTC | CASSLPSGVGNEQFF